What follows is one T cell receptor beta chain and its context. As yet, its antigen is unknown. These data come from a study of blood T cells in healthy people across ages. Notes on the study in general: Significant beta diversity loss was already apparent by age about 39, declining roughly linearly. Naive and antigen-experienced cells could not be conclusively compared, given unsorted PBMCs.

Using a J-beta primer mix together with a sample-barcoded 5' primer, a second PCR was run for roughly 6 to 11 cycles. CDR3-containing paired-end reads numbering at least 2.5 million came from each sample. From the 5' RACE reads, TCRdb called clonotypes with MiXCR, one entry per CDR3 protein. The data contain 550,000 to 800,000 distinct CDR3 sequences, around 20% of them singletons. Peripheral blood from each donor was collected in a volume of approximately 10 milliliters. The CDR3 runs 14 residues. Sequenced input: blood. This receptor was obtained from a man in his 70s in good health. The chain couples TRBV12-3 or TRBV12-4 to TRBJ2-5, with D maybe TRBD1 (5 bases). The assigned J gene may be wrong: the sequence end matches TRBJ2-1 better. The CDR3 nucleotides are TGTGCCACCAGACAAGGGGTCTCGTACAATGAGCAGTTCTTC. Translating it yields CATRQGVSYNEQFF.